The sample holds a few counts of the clone carrying this T cell receptor beta chain. TCR beta was sequenced from blood CD8+ and CD4+ T cells. Random hexamers were used to reverse transcribe the RNA input (roughly 0.5 to 1 ug). TCRdb passed the immunoSEQ multiplex PCR reads through MiXCR, listing each CDR3 protein once. The sample gives a few hundred thousand distinct CDR3 sequences, 85% of which show up once; around 0.2% is in the top ten. This sample is drawn from a study of CD8 T cells in Susac syndrome. Trimming took 5 bases from V and 3 from J; bases not matched to a gene: 4. The CDR3 has 16 residues. Germline V gene sequence: CDR1 SNHLY, CDR2 FYNNEI.

The TCR sequence derives from a human donor with multiple sclerosis. The rearrangement joins TRBV2 to TRBJ2-2; 12 bases are shared with TRBD2. The sequencing sample was made of CD8+ T cells from PBMCs. The CDR3 reads CASSFGLAGYTGELFF. The CDR3, as DNA: TGTGCCAGCAGTTTTGGACTAGCGGGGTACACCGGGGAGCTGTTTTTT.